This is a list of T cell receptor beta chains from one sample in a study of blood T cell repertoires in COVID-19. Profiled with immunoSEQ multiplex PCR; TCRdb holds only in-frame clones, not every one. The sample carries about 490,000 clones, 70% to 90% recorded once. The sequenced material came from peripheral blood. These receptors were taken from a human donor in a cohort sampled during active COVID-19. Both conserved end residues are part of each CDR3. Fields, in order: J gene, D gene, V gene, clone size, CDR3 protein, CDR3 DNA. A D gene is named only where the DNA matches it firmly. Only part of the rows carry a size: once, few, many, or a class if the clone is expanded.

J gene: TRBJ1-2; D gene: TRBD1; V gene: TRBV19; clone size: -; CDR3 protein: CASSMGTGLGYGYTF; CDR3 DNA: TGTGCCAGTAGTATGGGGACAGGTTTAGGGTATGGCTACACCTTC
J gene: TRBJ2-2; D gene: -; V gene: TRBV9; clone size: -; CDR3 protein: CASSTRGRGNTGELFF; CDR3 DNA: TGTGCCAGCAGCACCAGGGGCCGGGGAAACACCGGGGAGCTGTTTTTT
J gene: TRBJ2-3; D gene: TRBD2; V gene: TRBV20-1; clone size: -; CDR3 protein: CSGSSGDTQYF; CDR3 DNA: TGCAGTGGATCTAGCGGAGATACGCAGTATTTT
J gene: TRBJ1-2; D gene: -; V gene: TRBV3-1/TRBV3-2; clone size: -; CDR3 protein: CASSPGLYGYTF; CDR3 DNA: TGTGCCAGCAGCCCAGGGCTCTATGGCTACACCTTC
J gene: TRBJ2-3; D gene: TRBD2; V gene: TRBV28; clone size: -; CDR3 protein: CASSLAGLAGGSSTDTQYF; CDR3 DNA: TGTGCCAGCAGTCTTGCCGGACTAGCGGGAGGGTCTAGCACAGATACGCAGTATTTT
J gene: TRBJ2-7; D gene: -; V gene: TRBV15; clone size: few; CDR3 protein: CATSSRGQSAEQYF; CDR3 DNA: TGTGCCACCAGCAGCCGCGGACAGTCCGCCGAGCAGTACTTC
J gene: TRBJ1-2; D gene: TRBD1; V gene: TRBV6-5; clone size: -; CDR3 protein: CASRTGGYGYGYTF; CDR3 DNA: TGTGCCAGCAGGACAGGGGGCTACGGCTATGGCTACACCTTC
J gene: TRBJ2-4; D gene: -; V gene: TRBV7-2; clone size: -; CDR3 protein: CASSLALGRADIQYF; CDR3 DNA: TGTGCCAGCAGCTTAGCGCTAGGCAGGGCTGACATTCAGTACTTC
J gene: TRBJ2-3; D gene: TRBD2; V gene: TRBV10-1; clone size: -; CDR3 protein: CASSGGLAGASATQYF; CDR3 DNA: TGCGCCAGCAGTGGGGGACTAGCGGGAGCCTCAGCTACGCAGTATTTT
J gene: TRBJ1-3; D gene: TRBD1; V gene: TRBV4-2; clone size: -; CDR3 protein: CASSQIGGFRNTIYF; CDR3 DNA: TGTGCCAGCAGCCAGATAGGGGGCTTTAGAAACACCATATATTTT
J gene: TRBJ1-1; D gene: -; V gene: TRBV12-3/TRBV12-4; clone size: -; CDR3 protein: CASRRGQGTEAFF; CDR3 DNA: TGTGCCAGCAGGCGGGGCCAGGGCACTGAAGCTTTCTTT
J gene: TRBJ2-3; D gene: TRBD2; V gene: TRBV29-1; clone size: once; CDR3 protein: CSVNLAGRTDTQYF; CDR3 DNA: TGCAGCGTTAATCTAGCGGGACGCACAGATACGCAGTATTTT